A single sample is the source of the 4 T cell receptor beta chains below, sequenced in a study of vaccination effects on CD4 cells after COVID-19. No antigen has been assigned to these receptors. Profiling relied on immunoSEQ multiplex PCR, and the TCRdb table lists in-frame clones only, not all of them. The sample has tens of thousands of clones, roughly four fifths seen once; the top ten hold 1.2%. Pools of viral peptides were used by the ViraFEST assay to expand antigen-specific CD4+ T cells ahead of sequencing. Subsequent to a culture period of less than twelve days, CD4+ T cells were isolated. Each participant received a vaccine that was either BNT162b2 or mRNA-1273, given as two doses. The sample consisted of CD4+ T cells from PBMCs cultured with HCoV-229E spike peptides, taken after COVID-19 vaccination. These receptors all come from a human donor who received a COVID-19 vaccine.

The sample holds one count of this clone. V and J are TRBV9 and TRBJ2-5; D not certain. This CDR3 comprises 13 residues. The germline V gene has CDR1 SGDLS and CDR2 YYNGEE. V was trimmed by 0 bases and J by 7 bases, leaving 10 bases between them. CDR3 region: CASSVELLGTQYF. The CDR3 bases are TGTGCCAGCAGCGTAGAACTTCTTGGGACCCAGTACTTC.

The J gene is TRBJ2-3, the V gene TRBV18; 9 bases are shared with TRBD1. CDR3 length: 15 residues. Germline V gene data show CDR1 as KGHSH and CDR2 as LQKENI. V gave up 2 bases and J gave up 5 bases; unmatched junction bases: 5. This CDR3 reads CASSPVDRGKDTQYF. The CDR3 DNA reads TGTGCCAGCTCACCAGTGGACAGGGGAAAAGATACGCAGTATTTT.

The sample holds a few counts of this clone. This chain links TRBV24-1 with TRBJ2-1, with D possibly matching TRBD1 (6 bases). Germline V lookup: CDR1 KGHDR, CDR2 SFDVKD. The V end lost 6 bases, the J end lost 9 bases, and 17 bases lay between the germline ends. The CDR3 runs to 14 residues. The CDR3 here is CATSKAGAYGEQFF. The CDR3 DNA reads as TGTGCCACCAGTAAAGCAGGGGCGTATGGTGAGCAGTTCTTC.

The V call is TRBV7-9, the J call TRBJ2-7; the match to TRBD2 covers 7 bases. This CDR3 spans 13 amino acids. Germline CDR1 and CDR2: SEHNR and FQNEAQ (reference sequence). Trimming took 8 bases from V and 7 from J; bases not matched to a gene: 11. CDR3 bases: TGTGCCAGCGCGGAGTGGGGGGAGGGAGAGCAGTACGTC. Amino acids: CASAEWGEGEQYV.